This T cell receptor beta chain stems from a study of blood T cell repertoires in COVID-19. Study context: Acute and convalescent COVID-19 samples came from the United States, Italy and Spain.

This clone was picked up a small number of times. Per the original methods: Nucleated cell counts were estimated from reference gene primer amplification. Generated by immunoSEQ multiplex PCR, the TCRdb table keeps only in-frame clones and is missing some. V and J calls and clone size are given by that table; D and trimming were obtained from the DNA. The profile shows 200,000 to 250,000 clones, roughly 80% of them singletons. The germline V gene encodes CDR1 MGHRA and CDR2 YSYEKL. V was clipped by 0 bases and J by 0 bases; unmatched bases: 10. This CDR3 is 18 amino acids long. The rearrangement uses TRBV4-1 and TRBJ1-1; 7 bases are shared with TRBD1. The clonotype originates from a woman aged 18 to 35 with acute or convalescent COVID-19. The sequencing input was peripheral blood. CDR3 protein: CASSQEFQGGTMNTEAFF. The CDR3 region has the DNA TGCGCCAGCAGCCAAGAGTTTCAGGGGGGTACTATGAACACTGAAGCTTTCTTT.